The 9 T cell receptor beta chains below come from one sample, sequenced in a study of blood T cell repertoires in COVID-19 (dated by TCRdb to the early 2020s). The library was generated by the immunoSEQ multiplex PCR assay. TCRdb re-hosts the immuneACCESS table, in-frame sequences only. Its copies lack some clones; in the studies checked, an unresolved V gene accounts for under half of them, and the cause for the rest is not known. This sample lists 180,000 or so clones; around nine tenths were detected once. 1.5% to 2% of the sample is taken by the ten largest. Sequenced input: peripheral blood. Receptors were obtained from a man between 18 and 35 years old with active or convalescent COVID-19.

This clone came up once. This chain uses TRBV28 with TRBJ1-2, with D possibly TRBD1 on 5 matching bases. The CDR3 spans 14 residues. Per germline, CDR1 MDHEN and CDR2 SYDVKM. The V gene lost 6 bases and the J gene lost 5 bases, with 16 bases spanning the gap. The CDR3 here is CASSPPGRLYGYTF. The CDR3 nucleotides are TGTGCCAGCAGCCCCCCAGGGAGGCTATATGGCTACACCTTC.

The gene calls are TRBV7-8 and TRBJ1-1, with a tentative D call TRBD1 (5 bases). The V gene's germline CDR1 is SGHVS and CDR2 FQNEAQ. V was cut by 5 bases and J by 1 base, with 11 bases left in between. This CDR3 has 14 amino acids. The CDR3 coding sequence is TGTGCCAGCAGCCCGGGACTTTCGAACACTGAAGCTTTCTTT. It translates to CASSPGLSNTEAFF.

V gene TRBV24-1 combines with J gene TRBJ1-2; D gene uncertain. This CDR3 has 14 residues. Germline V lookup: CDR1 KGHDR, CDR2 SFDVKD. V lost 3 bases and J lost 0, with 7 bases in between. DNA of the CDR3: TGTGCCACCAGTGATCCTACTACTAACTATGGCTACACCTTC. Protein: CATSDPTTNYGYTF.

This chain connects TRBV6-6 to TRBJ1-1; the D is unclear. Germline V gene sequence: CDR1 MNHNY, CDR2 SVGAGI (reference sequence). This CDR3 spans 11 amino acids. V lost 3 bases, J lost 6 bases, and 5 bases lay in between. CDR3 DNA sequence: TGTGCCAGCAGTTATCTCCCTGAAGCTTTCTTT. Its translation: CASSYLPEAFF.

V is TRBV4-3 and J is TRBJ2-7; no definite D call. The germline V and J ends were trimmed by 1 base and 0 bases, with 10 bases remaining between them. This CDR3 spans 15 amino acids. CDR1 is LGHNA, CDR2 YSLEER, per germline. DNA of the CDR3: TGCGCCAGCAGCCAAGTTTATGGAGACTCCTACGAGCAGTACTTC. Translation gives CASSQVYGDSYEQYF.

This chain joins TRBV2 and TRBJ1-6; D gene uncertain. Germline V gives CDR1 SNHLY, CDR2 FYNNEI. The CDR3 contains 14 residues. The germline V and J ends were trimmed by 6 bases and 0 bases, with 6 bases remaining between them. The CDR3, as DNA: TGTGCCAGCAGCCCTAGCTCCTATAATTCACCCCTCCACTTT. Translated: CASSPSSYNSPLHF.

V and J are TRBV5-1 and TRBJ1-1; D uncertain. Germline V lookup: CDR1 SGHRS, CDR2 YFSETQ. The CDR3 has 14 residues. Trimming took off 0 bases at V and 0 bases at J, with 6 bases between the two ends. In DNA, the CDR3 is TGCGCCAGCAGCTTGGACGGGGTGAACACTGAAGCTTTCTTT. Amino acids: CASSLDGVNTEAFF.

The J gene is TRBJ1-1, the V gene TRBV4-1, with 9 bases fitting TRBD1. Germline values: CDR1 MGHRA, CDR2 YSYEKL. With V trimmed by 5 bases and J by 2 bases, 6 bases remained unmatched. The CDR3 spans 15 residues. CDR3 sequence reads: CASSFGQGINTEAFF. The DNA for the CDR3 is TGCGCCAGCAGCTTCGGACAGGGGATAAACACTGAAGCTTTCTTT.

The chain carries TRBV27 and TRBJ2-1; D is ambiguous. V gave up 3 bases and J gave up 10 bases, with 7 bases separating them. The germline V gene has CDR1 MNHEY and CDR2 SMNVEV (reference sequence). The CDR3 has 11 residues. The CDR3 spells CASSFDSEQFF. CDR3 DNA: TGTGCCAGCAGTTTCGACTCCGAGCAGTTCTTC.